This T cell receptor (beta chain) emerged from a study of blood T cell repertoires in COVID-19. TCRdb's table, derived via immunoSEQ multiplex PCR, lists solely in-frame clones and lacks some. The sample records 70,000 or so clones, 90% being singletons. V gave up 6 bases and J gave up 0 bases, with 3 bases separating them. This CDR3 region has 13 residues. Germline values: CDR1 SNHLY, CDR2 FYNNEI. This clonotype was obtained from a young woman with acute or convalescent COVID-19. The chain uses TRBV2 and TRBJ1-6, with D unclear. Sequenced sample: peripheral blood. The CDR3 spells CASRSSYNSPLHF. The DNA for the CDR3 is TGTGCCAGCAGGAGCTCCTATAATTCACCCCTCCACTTT.